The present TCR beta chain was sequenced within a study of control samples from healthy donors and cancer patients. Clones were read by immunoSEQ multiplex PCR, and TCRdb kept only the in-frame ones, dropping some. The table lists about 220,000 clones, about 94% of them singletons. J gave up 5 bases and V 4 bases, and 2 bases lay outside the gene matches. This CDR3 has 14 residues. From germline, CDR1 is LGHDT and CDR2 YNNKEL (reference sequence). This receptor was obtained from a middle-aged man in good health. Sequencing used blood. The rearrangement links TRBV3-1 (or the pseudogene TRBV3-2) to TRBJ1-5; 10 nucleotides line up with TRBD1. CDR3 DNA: TGTGCCAGCAGCCGTGGGACAGGGGATCAGCCCCAGCATTTT. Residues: CASSRGTGDQPQHF.